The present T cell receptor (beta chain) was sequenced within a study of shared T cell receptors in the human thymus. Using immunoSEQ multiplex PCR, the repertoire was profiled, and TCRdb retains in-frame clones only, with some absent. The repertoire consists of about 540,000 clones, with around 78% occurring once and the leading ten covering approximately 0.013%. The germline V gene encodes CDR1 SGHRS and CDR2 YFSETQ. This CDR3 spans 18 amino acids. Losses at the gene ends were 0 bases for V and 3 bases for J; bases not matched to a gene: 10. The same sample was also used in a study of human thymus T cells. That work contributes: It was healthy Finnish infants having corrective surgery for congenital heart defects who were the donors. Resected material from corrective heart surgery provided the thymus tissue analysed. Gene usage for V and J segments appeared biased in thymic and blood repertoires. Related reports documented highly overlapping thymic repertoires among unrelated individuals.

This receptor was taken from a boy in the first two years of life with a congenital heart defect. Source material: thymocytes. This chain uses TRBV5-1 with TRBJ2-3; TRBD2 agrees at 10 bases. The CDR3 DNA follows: TGCGCCAGCAGCTTGGGGCTAGCGGGAGTGTTTGTGACAGATACGCAGTATTTT. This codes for CASSLGLAGVFVTDTQYF.